This entry is about one T cell receptor (beta chain). These data belong to a study of blood T cell repertoires in COVID-19. TCRdb's copy holds only in-frame clones and misses some; the assay was immunoSEQ multiplex PCR. The sample holds about 200,000 clones, 70% to 90% seen once. Trimming stripped 3 bases from V and 4 bases from J, with 7 bases between. In germline, CDR1 is SQVTM, CDR2 ANQGSEA. The CDR3 has 11 residues. The sequence was obtained from a man aged 35 to 55 with active or convalescent COVID-19. This chain links TRBV29-1 with TRBJ2-7; no clear D gene. Specimen: peripheral blood. The CDR3 sequence is CSVEVRYEQYF. Here the CDR3 DNA reads TGCAGCGTTGAGGTTCGGTACGAGCAGTACTTC.